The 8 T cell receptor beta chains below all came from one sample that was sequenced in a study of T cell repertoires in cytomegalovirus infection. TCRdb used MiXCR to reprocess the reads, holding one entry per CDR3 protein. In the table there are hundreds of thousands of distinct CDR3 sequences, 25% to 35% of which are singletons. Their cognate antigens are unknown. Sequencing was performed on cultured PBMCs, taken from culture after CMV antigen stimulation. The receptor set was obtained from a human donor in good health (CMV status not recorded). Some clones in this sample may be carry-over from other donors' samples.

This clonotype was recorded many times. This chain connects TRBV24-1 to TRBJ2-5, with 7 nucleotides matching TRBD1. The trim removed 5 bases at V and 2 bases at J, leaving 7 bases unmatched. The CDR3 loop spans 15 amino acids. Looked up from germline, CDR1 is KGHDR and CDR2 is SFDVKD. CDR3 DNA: TGTGCCACCAGTGCCGCGACAGGGCCTCAAGAGACCCAGTACTTC. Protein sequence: CATSAATGPQETQYF.

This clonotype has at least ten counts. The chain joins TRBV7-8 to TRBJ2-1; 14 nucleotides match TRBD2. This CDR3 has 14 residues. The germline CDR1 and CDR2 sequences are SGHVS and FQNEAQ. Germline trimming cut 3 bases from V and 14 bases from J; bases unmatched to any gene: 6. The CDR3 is CASSFRLAGGDKFF. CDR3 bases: TGTGCCAGCAGCTTCCGACTAGCGGGAGGGGATAAGTTCTTC. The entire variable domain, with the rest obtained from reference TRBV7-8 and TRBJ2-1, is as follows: GAGVSQSPRYKVAKRGQDVALRCDPISGHVSLFWYQQALGQGPEFLTYFQNEAQLDKSGLPSDRFFAERPEGSVSTLKIQRTQQEDSAVYLCASSFRLAGGDKFFGPGTRLTVL.

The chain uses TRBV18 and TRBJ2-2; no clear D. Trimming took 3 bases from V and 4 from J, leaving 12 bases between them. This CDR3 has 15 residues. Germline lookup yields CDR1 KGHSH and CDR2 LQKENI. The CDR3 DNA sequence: TGTGCCAGCTCACCCAAATCGTTCCCCACCGGGGAGCTGTTTTTT. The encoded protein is CASSPKSFPTGELFF.

CDR3 amino acids: CASSLAGGYYNEQFF. CDR3 in DNA: TGTGCCAGCAGCTTAGCGGGAGGCTACTACAATGAGCAGTTCTTC. J is TRBJ2-1 and V is TRBV7-9; tentatively, D is TRBD2 (6 bases). This CDR3 spans 15 amino acids. V was trimmed by 0 bases and J by 3 bases, leaving 9 bases between them. Looked up from germline, CDR1 is SEHNR and CDR2 is FQNEAQ (reference sequence).

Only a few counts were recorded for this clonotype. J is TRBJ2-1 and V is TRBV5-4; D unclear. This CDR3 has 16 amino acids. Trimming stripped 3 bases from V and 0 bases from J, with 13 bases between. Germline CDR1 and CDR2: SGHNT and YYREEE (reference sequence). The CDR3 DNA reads TGTGCCAGCAGCTCGACTCGATTTTCCTCCTACAATGAGCAGTTCTTC. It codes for CASSSTRFSSYNEQFF.

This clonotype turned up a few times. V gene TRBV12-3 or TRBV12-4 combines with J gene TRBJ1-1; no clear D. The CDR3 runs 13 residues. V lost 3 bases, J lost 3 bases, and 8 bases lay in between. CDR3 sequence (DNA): TGTGCCAGCAGTTTTTACATGGACACTGAAGCTTTCTTT. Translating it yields CASSFYMDTEAFF.

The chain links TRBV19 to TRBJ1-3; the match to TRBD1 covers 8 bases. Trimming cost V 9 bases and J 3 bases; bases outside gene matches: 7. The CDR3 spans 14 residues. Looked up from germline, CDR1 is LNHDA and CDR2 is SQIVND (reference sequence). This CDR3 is CASGDRMNGNTIYF. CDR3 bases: TGTGCCAGCGGGGACAGGATGAATGGAAACACCATATATTTT.

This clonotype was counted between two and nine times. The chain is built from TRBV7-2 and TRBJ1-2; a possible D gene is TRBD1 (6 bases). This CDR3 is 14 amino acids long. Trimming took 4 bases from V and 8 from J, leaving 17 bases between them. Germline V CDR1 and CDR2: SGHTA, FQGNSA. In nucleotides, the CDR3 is TGTGCCAGCAGCTACCCAGGGGTAGATAAAGGCTACACCTTC. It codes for CASSYPGVDKGYTF.